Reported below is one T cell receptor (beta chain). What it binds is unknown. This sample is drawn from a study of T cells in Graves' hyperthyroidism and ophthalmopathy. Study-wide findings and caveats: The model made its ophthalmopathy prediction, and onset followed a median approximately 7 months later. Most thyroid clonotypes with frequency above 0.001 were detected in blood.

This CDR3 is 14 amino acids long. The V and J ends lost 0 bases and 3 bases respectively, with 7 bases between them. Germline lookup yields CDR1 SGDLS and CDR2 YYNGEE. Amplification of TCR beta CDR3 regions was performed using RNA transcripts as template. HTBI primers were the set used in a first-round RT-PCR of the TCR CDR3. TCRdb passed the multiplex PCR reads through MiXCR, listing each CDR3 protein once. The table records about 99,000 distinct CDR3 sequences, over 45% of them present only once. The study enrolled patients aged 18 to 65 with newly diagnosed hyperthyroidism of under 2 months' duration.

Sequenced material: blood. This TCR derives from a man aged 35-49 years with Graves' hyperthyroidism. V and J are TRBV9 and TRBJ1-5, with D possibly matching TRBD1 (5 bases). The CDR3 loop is CASSVGGYNQPQHF. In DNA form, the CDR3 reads TGTGCCAGCAGCGTAGGGGGCTACAATCAGCCCCAGCATTTT. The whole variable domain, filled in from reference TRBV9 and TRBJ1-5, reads DSGVTQTPKHLITATGQRVTLRCSPRSGDLSVYWYQQSLDQGLQFLIQYYNGEERAKGNILERFSAQQFPDLHSELNLSSLELGDSALYFCASSVGGYNQPQHFGDGTRLSIL.